Listed below are T cell receptor beta chains from one sample, sequenced in a study of STAT5B mutations in CD4+ large granular lymphocyte leukemia. Method: immunoSEQ multiplex PCR; TCRdb's copy keeps in-frame clones and lacks some. The sample has over 25,000 clones, 80% to 85% seen once. Source material: CD4+ T cells from blood buffy coats. The origin of the receptors is a human donor in good health. The conserved cysteine and the conserved F or W are not part of the CDR3 here. Fields, in order: J gene, V gene, CDR3 length, CDR3 protein.

j_call: TRBJ2-3
v_call: TRBV28
cdr3_length: 12
cdr3_aa: ASSPPASPDTQY

j_call: TRBJ1-1
v_call: TRBV6-1
cdr3_length: 11
cdr3_aa: ASSEIGGGEAF

j_call: TRBJ2-7
v_call: TRBV7-2
cdr3_length: 13
cdr3_aa: ASSLVGQDGYEQY

j_call: TRBJ2-3
v_call: TRBV27
cdr3_length: 13
cdr3_aa: ASSRPPSGTDTQY

j_call: TRBJ2-1
v_call: TRBV5-5
cdr3_length: 13
cdr3_aa: ASSLEAGGRGEQF

j_call: TRBJ1-1
v_call: TRBV29-1
cdr3_length: 9
cdr3_aa: SVGGVGEAF

j_call: TRBJ2-1
v_call: TRBV11-1
cdr3_length: 11
cdr3_aa: ASSLNRVNEQF

j_call: NA
v_call: TRBV2
cdr3_length: 14
cdr3_aa: ASKSIAGLSSYEQY

j_call: TRBJ2-4
v_call: TRBV5-4
cdr3_length: 17
cdr3_aa: ASSFRRGPQLPAKNIQY

j_call: TRBJ1-4
v_call: TRBV5-1
cdr3_length: 13
cdr3_aa: ASSYGQGTNEKLF

j_call: TRBJ2-1
v_call: TRBV9
cdr3_length: 14
cdr3_aa: ASSQRLAASYNEQF

j_call: TRBJ1-1
v_call: TRBV7-9
cdr3_length: 14
cdr3_aa: ASSPRYNYENAEAF

j_call: TRBJ2-6
v_call: TRBV19
cdr3_length: 13
cdr3_aa: ASSFEGAGANVLT

j_call: TRBJ2-7
v_call: TRBV27
cdr3_length: 11
cdr3_aa: ASSTTGIYEQY

j_call: TRBJ2-5
v_call: TRBV5-1
cdr3_length: 12
cdr3_aa: ASSWGQGRETQY

j_call: TRBJ1-2
v_call: TRBV5-1
cdr3_length: 11
cdr3_aa: ASSFGTPEGYT

j_call: TRBJ1-5
v_call: TRBV7-9
cdr3_length: 14
cdr3_aa: ASSLGTGLRNQPQH

j_call: TRBJ2-5
v_call: TRBV28
cdr3_length: 12
cdr3_aa: ASRGGQGGETQY

j_call: TRBJ2-1
v_call: TRBV7-2
cdr3_length: 13
cdr3_aa: ASSLFVSSYNEQF

j_call: TRBJ2-1
v_call: TRBV28
cdr3_length: 13
cdr3_aa: ASSLAGGPYNEQF